This paragraph reports one T cell receptor (beta chain). The antigen remains undetermined. TCRdb's copy holds only in-frame clones and misses some; the assay was immunoSEQ multiplex PCR. The data hold some 110,000 clones, with more than 75% observed a single time. V was pared by 0 bases and J by 3 bases, with 3 bases of the junction left unmatched. The germline CDR1 and CDR2 sequences are SQVTM and ANQGSEA. The CDR3 is made up of 14 amino acids. These data are taken from a study of T cell responses to AZD1222 COVID-19 vaccine. Findings and caveats of the study: Within unmutated variant regions lay the reported targets of nearly half of spike-specific TCRs. Spike-spanning, vaccine-associated CD4 TCRs were dominant at 160-218 and 743-854.

This clonotype was obtained from an adult in good health. The sequencing here drew on peripheral blood, taken on day 0 of AZD1222 vaccination. This chain links TRBV29-1 with TRBJ2-7; 9 bases are shared with TRBD1. The CDR3 bases are TGCAGCGTTGAAGATCCGGGACAGGGCTACGAGCAGTACTTC. Its translation is CSVEDPGQGYEQYF.